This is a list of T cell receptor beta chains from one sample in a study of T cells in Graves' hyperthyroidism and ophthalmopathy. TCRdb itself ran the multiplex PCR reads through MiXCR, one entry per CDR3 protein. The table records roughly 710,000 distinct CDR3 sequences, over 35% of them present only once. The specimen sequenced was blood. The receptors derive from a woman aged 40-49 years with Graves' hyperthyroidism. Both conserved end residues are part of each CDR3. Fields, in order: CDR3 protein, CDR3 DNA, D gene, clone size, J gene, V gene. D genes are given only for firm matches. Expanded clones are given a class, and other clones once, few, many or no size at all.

CDR3: CASSLLGFGGAGYTF
DNA: TGTGCCAGCAGTTTATTAGGGTTTGGGGGGGCCGGCTACACCTTC
D: -
size: -
J: TRBJ1-2
V: TRBV5-4

CDR3: CASSKRTDNEKLFF
DNA: TGTGCCAGCAGCAAGAGGACAGATAATGAAAAACTGTTTTTT
D: -
size: -
J: TRBJ1-4
V: TRBV6-6

CDR3: CASSLNEDTQYF
DNA: TGTGCCAGCAGCTTAAACGAAGATACGCAGTATTTT
D: -
size: -
J: TRBJ2-3
V: TRBV7-9

CDR3: CASSGGGRPNTEAFF
DNA: TGTGCCAGCAGCGGGGGGGGTAGACCGAACACTGAAGCTTTCTTT
D: -
size: many
J: TRBJ1-1
V: TRBV7-9

CDR3: CAGGPRTGNEKLFF
DNA: TGTGCCGGCGGGCCCAGGACGGGTAATGAAAAACTGTTTTTT
D: -
size: once
J: TRBJ1-4
V: TRBV7-2

CDR3: CASSINSNTEASF
DNA: TGTGCCAGTAGTATCAACTCGAACACTGAAGCTTCCTTT
D: -
size: -
J: TRBJ1-1
V: TRBV19

CDR3: CASSQVNTGGTEAFF
DNA: TGCGCCAGCAGCCAAGTAAATACAGGGGGGACTGAAGCTTTCTTT
D: TRBD1
size: few
J: TRBJ1-1
V: TRBV7-2

CDR3: CASGLVTRGVEDGYTF
DNA: TGTGCTAGTGGTTTGGTAACGAGGGGCGTTGAAGATGGCTACACCTTC
D: -
size: few
J: TRBJ1-2
V: TRBV12-5

CDR3: CASSRWAGTNEKLFF
DNA: TGTGCCAGTAGTAGATGGGCAGGGACTAATGAAAAACTGTTTTTT
D: -
size: few
J: TRBJ1-4
V: TRBV19

CDR3: CAWTAERAGRGYTF
DNA: TGTGCCTGGACAGCAGAAAGGGCCGGCCGTGGCTACACCTTC
D: -
size: few
J: TRBJ1-2
V: TRBV25-1

CDR3: CASSELASPGELFF
DNA: TGTGCCAGCAGTGAATTGGCATCTCCCGGGGAGCTGTTTTTT
D: -
size: few
J: TRBJ2-2
V: TRBV6-1

CDR3: CASIPGTDYSNQPQHF
DNA: TGTGCCAGCATTCCCGGGACAGACTATAGCAATCAGCCCCAGCATTTT
D: TRBD1
size: few
J: TRBJ1-5
V: TRBV12-3/TRBV12-4

CDR3: CASSLAPLGGRFRGYTF
DNA: TGTGCCAGCAGCTTGGCCCCTTTGGGGGGGCGTTTTCGTGGCTACACCTTC
D: -
size: few
J: TRBJ1-2
V: TRBV5-8

CDR3: CASSYSNVNGGKAFF
DNA: TGTGCCAGCAGTTACTCGAACGTCAACGGGGGGAAAGCTTTCTTT
D: -
size: -
J: TRBJ1-1
V: TRBV6-5

CDR3: CSAWSGYAETQYF
DNA: TGCAGTGCGTGGTCGGGGTACGCGGAGACCCAGTACTTC
D: -
size: -
J: TRBJ2-5
V: TRBV20-1

CDR3: CASGGRTDQPQHF
DNA: TGCGCCAGCGGCGGGCGGACAGACCAGCCCCAGCATTTT
D: -
size: few
J: TRBJ1-5
V: TRBV4-1

CDR3: CASSLVRTGSTRQYF
DNA: TGTGCCAGCAGCTTGGTCCGGACAGGGTCTACGAGGCAGTACTTC
D: TRBD1
size: many
J: TRBJ2-7
V: TRBV7-2